The T cell receptor beta chain described here comes from a study of blood T cell repertoires in COVID-19. Across the study: From the United States, Italy and Spain came samples of acute and convalescent COVID-19.

The CDR3 is 12 amino acids. Trimming left V 3 bases short and J 4 bases short, with 9 bases between. Germline lookup yields CDR1 DFQATT and CDR2 SNEGSKA (reference sequence). Generated by immunoSEQ multiplex PCR, the TCRdb table keeps only in-frame clones and is missing some. The sample includes about 130,000 clones, around 88% of them seen just once. The chain combines TRBV20-1 with TRBJ1-1; a possible D gene is TRBD1 (6 bases). Sequenced input: peripheral blood. The clonotype was recovered from a man aged 55 to 70 with COVID-19, enrolled during active disease. CDR3 nucleotides: TGCAGTGCTAGTGGGGGGCTCACTGAAGCTTTCTTT. This codes for CSASGGLTEAFF.